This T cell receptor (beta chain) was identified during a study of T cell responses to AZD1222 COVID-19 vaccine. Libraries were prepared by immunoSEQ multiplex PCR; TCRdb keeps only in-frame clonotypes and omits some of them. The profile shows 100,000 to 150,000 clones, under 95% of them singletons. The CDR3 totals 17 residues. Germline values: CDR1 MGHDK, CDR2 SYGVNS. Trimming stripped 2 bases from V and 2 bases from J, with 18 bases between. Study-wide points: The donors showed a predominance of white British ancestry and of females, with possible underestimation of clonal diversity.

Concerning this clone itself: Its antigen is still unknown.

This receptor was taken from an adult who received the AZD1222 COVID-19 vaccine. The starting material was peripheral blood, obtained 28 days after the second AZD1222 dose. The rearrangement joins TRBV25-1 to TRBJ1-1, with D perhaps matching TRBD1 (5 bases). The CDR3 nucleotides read TGTGCCAGCAGTGAAATTGGGACTGGGGGGGATAACACTGAAGCTTTCTTT. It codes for CASSEIGTGGDNTEAFF.